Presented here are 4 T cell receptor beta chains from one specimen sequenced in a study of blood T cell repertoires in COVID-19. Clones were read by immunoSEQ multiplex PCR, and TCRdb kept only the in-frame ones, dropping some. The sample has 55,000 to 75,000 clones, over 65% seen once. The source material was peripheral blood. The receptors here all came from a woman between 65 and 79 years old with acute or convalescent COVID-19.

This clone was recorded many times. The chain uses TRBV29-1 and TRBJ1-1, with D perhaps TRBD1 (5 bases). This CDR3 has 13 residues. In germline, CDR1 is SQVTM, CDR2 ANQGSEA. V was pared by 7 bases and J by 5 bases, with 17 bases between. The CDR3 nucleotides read TGCAGCGCCACCCCCCAGGGAGGAACTGAAGCTTTCTTT. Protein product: CSATPQGGTEAFF.

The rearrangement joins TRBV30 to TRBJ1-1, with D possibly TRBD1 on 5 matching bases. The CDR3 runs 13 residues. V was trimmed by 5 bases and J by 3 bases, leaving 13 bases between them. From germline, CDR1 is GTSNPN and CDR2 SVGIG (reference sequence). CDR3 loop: CAWGRTSDTEAFF. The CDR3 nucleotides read TGTGCCTGGGGGCGGACATCCGACACTGAAGCTTTCTTT.

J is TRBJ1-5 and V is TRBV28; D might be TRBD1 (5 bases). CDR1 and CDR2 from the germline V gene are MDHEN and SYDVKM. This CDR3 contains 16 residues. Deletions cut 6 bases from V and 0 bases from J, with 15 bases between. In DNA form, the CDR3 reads TGTGCCAGCAGCCGTTACCAGGGCCATAGCAATCAGCCCCAGCATTTT. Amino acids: CASSRYQGHSNQPQHF. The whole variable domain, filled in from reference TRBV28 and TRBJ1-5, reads DVKVTQSSRYLVKRTGEKVFLECVQDMDHENMFWYRQDPGLGLRLIYFSYDVKMKEKGDIPEGYSVSREKKERFSLILESASTNQTSMYLCASSRYQGHSNQPQHFGDGTRLSIL.

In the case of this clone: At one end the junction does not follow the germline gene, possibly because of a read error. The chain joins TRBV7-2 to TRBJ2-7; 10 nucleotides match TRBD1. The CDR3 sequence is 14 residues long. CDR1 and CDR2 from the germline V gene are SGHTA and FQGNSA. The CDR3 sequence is CVSSLGTGQGMEYF. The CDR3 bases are TGTGTCAGCAGCTTAGGGACGGGACAGGGGATGGAGTACTTC.